These 20 T cell receptor beta chains originate from one sample sequenced in a study of T cell changes during pregnancy in multiple sclerosis. Method: immunoSEQ multiplex PCR; TCRdb's copy keeps in-frame clones and lacks some. There are about 55,000 clones in the sample; 85% to 90% occur only once, and around 0.57% lies in the top ten. The input for sequencing was CD4+ T cells from peripheral blood mononuclear cells, taken in the first trimester of pregnancy. These receptors came from a female donor with multiple sclerosis, enrolled in a pregnancy study.

J is TRBJ2-1 and V is TRBV28; 16 bases map to TRBD2. V lost 5 bases to trimming and J lost 2 bases; unmatched junction nucleotides: 9. Germline-derived CDR1 and CDR2 are MDHEN and SYDVKM. This CDR3 region has 19 residues. CDR3 DNA sequence: TGTGCCAGCAGTCCACCGGGACTAGCGGGAGGGACTACCTACAATGAGCAGTTCTTC. It yields the protein CASSPPGLAGGTTYNEQFF.

This clone was counted once. This chain joins TRBV7-2 and TRBJ2-3; the match to TRBD2 covers 8 bases. CDR3 length: 16 amino acids. V trimming: 5 bases; J trimming: 2 bases; junction bases outside the gene matches: 9. The germline V gene has CDR1 SGHTA and CDR2 FQGNSA. CDR3 protein: CASSKEGTSVTDTQYF. In nucleotides, the CDR3 is TGTGCCAGCAGCAAGGAGGGGACTAGTGTCACAGATACGCAGTATTTT. The whole variable domain, filled in from reference TRBV7-2 and TRBJ2-3, reads GAGVSQSPSNKVTEKGKDVELRCDPISGHTALYWYRQSLGQGLEFLIYFQGNSAPDKSGLPSDRFSAERTGGSVSTLTIQRTQQEDSAVYLCASSKEGTSVTDTQYFGPGTRLTVL.

The V call is TRBV10-3, the J call TRBJ2-3; 7 bases match TRBD2. This CDR3 is built from 12 residues. Germline loops: CDR1 ENHRY, CDR2 SYGVKD. The trim removed 8 bases at V and 6 bases at J, leaving 5 bases unmatched. CDR3 in amino acids: CAIRGSGDTQYF. The DNA of the CDR3 is TGTGCCATCCGAGGTAGCGGGGATACGCAGTATTTT.

The rearrangement joins TRBV2 to TRBJ2-7; D might be TRBD1 (5 bases). The germline gives CDR1 SNHLY, CDR2 FYNNEI. V shed 6 bases and J shed 3 bases, with 9 bases lying between them. The CDR3 length is 12 residues. DNA for the CDR3: TGTGCCAGCAGATACGACAGCTACGAGCAGTACTTC. It specifies CASRYDSYEQYF.

The chain links TRBV7-9 to TRBJ2-1, with 10 bases matching TRBD2. Trimming at V came to 5 bases and at J to 7 bases, leaving 14 bases not matched to a gene. The CDR3 is made up of 17 amino acids. Germline CDR1 and CDR2: SEHNR and FQNEAQ (reference sequence). CDR3 in DNA: TGTGCCAGCAGCCCGGGTGGGGGTAGCGGGAGGAAAAATGAGCAGTTCTTC. Amino acids: CASSPGGGSGRKNEQFF.

V usage is TRBV19 and J usage is TRBJ2-2, with TRBD2 matching 8 bases. V lost 2 bases, J lost 0 bases, and 11 bases stayed unmatched. The CDR3 extends over 19 amino acids. Germline lookup yields CDR1 LNHDA and CDR2 SQIVND (reference sequence). CDR3 amino acids: CASSIRKGLAGSNTGELFF. Written as DNA, the CDR3 is TGTGCCAGTAGTATACGGAAGGGGCTAGCGGGTTCGAACACCGGGGAGCTGTTTTTT.

The V call is TRBV6-6, the J call TRBJ2-7; TRBD2 agrees at 10 bases. The CDR3 sequence is 14 residues long. CDR1 and CDR2 (germline): MNHNY, SVGAGI (reference sequence). V trimming: 2 bases; J trimming: 6 bases; junction bases outside the gene matches: 4. CDR3 protein: CASSYRLAGAEQYF. The CDR3 DNA reads TGTGCCAGCAGTTACAGGCTAGCGGGAGCCGAGCAGTACTTC.

The rearrangement links TRBV19 to TRBJ2-3, with TRBD2 as a possible D gene (5 bases). V lost 1 base to trimming and J lost 3 bases, with 11 bases between them. The germline V gene encodes CDR1 LNHDA and CDR2 SQIVND (reference sequence). This CDR3 region has 15 residues. CDR3 DNA sequence: TGTGCCAGTAGTATAGGTCTGAGCGGAACAGATACGCAGTATTTT. It encodes CASSIGLSGTDTQYF.

V usage is TRBV6-4 and J usage is TRBJ1-1; D not resolved. The CDR3 runs 13 residues. Trimming took off 3 bases at V and 4 bases at J, with 9 bases between the two ends. The germline V gene has CDR1 MRHNA and CDR2 SNTAGT. CDR3 coding DNA: TGTGCCAGCAGTGAGGCCCCGGGCACTGAAGCTTTCTTT. This translates into CASSEAPGTEAFF.

This clone was seen a single time. The chain recombines TRBV4-1 with TRBJ2-7; 7 bases agree with TRBD1. This CDR3 region has 15 residues. Germline V gene lookup returns CDR1 MGHRA and CDR2 YSYEKL. The junction had 6 bases not matched to a gene; V was cut back by 4 bases and J by 0 bases. CDR3 loop: CASSLRTGGSYEQYF. The DNA for the CDR3 is TGCGCCAGCAGCCTAAGGACAGGAGGCTCCTACGAGCAGTACTTC.

The rearrangement uses TRBV5-6 and TRBJ2-1; D gene ambiguous. V was trimmed by 0 bases and J by 7 bases, leaving 14 bases between them. This CDR3 comprises 15 residues. CDR1 and CDR2 from the germline V gene are SGHDT and YYEEEE. The CDR3 spells CASSLVPGPGNEQFF. CDR3 nucleotide sequence: TGTGCCAGCAGCTTGGTTCCGGGTCCCGGAAATGAGCAGTTCTTC.

The rearrangement joins TRBV4-3 to TRBJ2-2, with 7 positions matching TRBD1. The germline V gene encodes CDR1 LGHNA and CDR2 YSLEER. This CDR3 has 17 amino acids. V lost 4 bases and J lost 2; bases outside the gene matches: 10. CDR3 sequence: CASSPTGFNLNTGELFF. The CDR3 nucleotides are TGCGCCAGCAGCCCGACAGGGTTTAACCTAAACACCGGGGAGCTGTTTTTT.

There are a few counts of this clone. The chain carries TRBV10-3 and TRBJ1-2; D ambiguous. V was trimmed by 5 bases and J by 2 bases, leaving 15 bases between them. The CDR3 sequence is 15 residues long. The germline V gene has CDR1 ENHRY and CDR2 SYGVKD. In nucleotides, the CDR3 is TGTGCCATCAGTATAGGGCCCCGGGAGAACTATGGCTACACCTTC. It specifies CAISIGPRENYGYTF.

J is TRBJ2-5 and V is TRBV6-5; perhaps TRBD1 as D (6 bases). The V end was cut by 7 bases, the J end by 2 bases, with 14 bases between. CDR3 size: 14 residues. Germline-derived CDR1 and CDR2 are MNHEY and SVGAGI. CDR3 nucleotides: TGTGCCAGCAAACGGGACACTTATCAAGAGACCCAGTACTTC. This sequence encodes CASKRDTYQETQYF.

The rearrangement uses TRBV28 and TRBJ1-6; no clear D gene. The CDR3 is 16 amino acids. Trimming left V 1 base short and J 0 bases short, with 7 bases between. The germline CDR1 and CDR2 sequences are MDHEN and SYDVKM. The CDR3, as DNA: TGTGCCAGCAGTTTATTATGGGCCTCCTATAATTCACCCCTCCACTTT. Its protein product is CASSLLWASYNSPLHF.

The chain employs TRBV2 and TRBJ1-2; no reliable D call. The CDR3 has 11 amino acids. CDR1 and CDR2 (germline): SNHLY, FYNNEI. V lost 4 bases and J 8 bases, leaving 8 bases between the germline ends. This chain's CDR3 is CASSAGGGYTF. CDR3 nucleotides: TGTGCCAGCAGTGCAGGAGGGGGCTACACCTTC.

CDR3 sequence reads: CASSLSPGGRGASYEQYF. In DNA, the CDR3 is TGTGCCAGCAGTTTGTCGCCCGGGGGCAGGGGGGCCTCCTACGAGCAGTACTTC. The V and J genes are TRBV27 and TRBJ2-7, with D tentatively TRBD1 (7 bases). Germline CDR1 and CDR2: MNHEY and SMNVEV (reference sequence). V dropped 3 bases and J dropped 0 bases, with 21 bases sitting between them. This CDR3 is built from 18 residues.

This clone is labeled as medium-sized. The genes are TRBV10-2 and TRBJ2-5; 15 nucleotides agree with TRBD2. Germline CDR1 WSHSY, CDR2 SAAADI. V was clipped by 5 bases and J by 6 bases; unmatched bases: 7. This CDR3 is built from 16 residues. This CDR3 is CASSSGLAGGRKTQYF. For the CDR3, the DNA is TGCGCCAGCAGTTCCGGACTAGCGGGAGGGAGGAAGACCCAGTACTTC.

This chain connects TRBV30 to TRBJ1-6; D is unclear. Germline CDR1 GTSNPN, CDR2 SVGIG (reference sequence). The CDR3 length is 14 residues. Trimming shortened V by 3 bases and J by 8 bases, and 14 bases separated the two germline ends. This CDR3 reads CAWRPGLRDSPLHF. As DNA, the CDR3 is TGTGCCTGGAGGCCGGGCCTGAGGGATTCACCCCTCCACTTT. The whole variable domain, filled in from reference TRBV30 and TRBJ1-6, reads SQTIHQWPATLVQPVGSPLSLECTVEGTSNPNLYWYRQAAGRGLQLLFYSVGIGQISSEVPQNLSASRPQDRQFILSSKKLLLSDSGFYLCAWRPGLRDSPLHFGNGTRLTVT.

The V and J genes are TRBV19 and TRBJ1-6, with 7 bases matching TRBD1. The CDR3 extends over 14 amino acids. Germline V gene lookup returns CDR1 LNHDA and CDR2 SQIVND (reference sequence). Trimming took 7 bases from V and 10 from J; bases not matched to a gene: 10. CDR3 in amino acids: CASTSDRDGSPLHF. The CDR3 DNA reads TGTGCCAGTACCTCTGACAGGGATGGATCACCCCTCCACTTT.